This T cell receptor beta chain was captured by sequencing in a study of regulatory T cells in long-lasting Graves disease. The table lists this clonotype with many counts. Time point indicated: newly diagnosed GD, antithyroid drugs for less than 3 months. Researchers made the TCR library from RNA that was extracted from PBMCs. From germline, CDR1 is SEHNR and CDR2 FQNEAQ (reference sequence). The V and J ends lost 10 bases and 7 bases respectively, with 14 bases between them. The CDR3 runs 12 residues. With iRepertoire HTBI primers and Arm-PCR of CDR3 regions, TCR beta libraries were built. TCRdb recomputed calls from the multiplex PCR reads with MiXCR, one row per CDR3 protein. The table records 350,000 to 400,000 distinct CDR3 sequences, around 15% of them present only once.

The specimen was peripheral blood mononuclear cells (PBMCs), collected at new diagnosis, from a patient treated with antithyroid drugs. The receptor was derived from a female donor with Graves disease. The chain is built from TRBV7-9 and TRBJ2-1; D gene uncertain. The CDR3 is CATTVPPNEQFF. In DNA form, the CDR3 reads TGTGCCACCACAGTGCCGCCGAATGAGCAGTTCTTC. Based on the CDR3 plus reference TRBV7-9 and TRBJ2-1, the full variable domain is DTGVSQNPRHKITKRGQNVTFRCDPISEHNRLYWYRQTLGQGPEFLTYFQNEAQLEKSRLLSDRFSAERPKGSFSTLEIQRTEQGDSAMYLCATTVPPNEQFFGPGTRLTVL.